This T cell receptor (beta chain) was sequenced in a study of T cells in Graves' hyperthyroidism and ophthalmopathy. The source material, RNA transcripts, was used to amplify TCR beta CDR3 regions. Researchers ran a first-round RT-PCR on the TCR CDR3 using the HTBI primer set. TCRdb reprocessed the multiplex PCR reads with MiXCR, giving one entry per CDR3 protein. The sample shows approximately 370,000 distinct CDR3 sequences, 17% of them seen only once. There are a few counts of this clonotype. Diagnosis of hyperthyroidism was new in patients aged 18 to 65, and its duration was under 2 months. Lactation, pregnancy, other autoimmune disease or uncontrolled infection excluded patients. Sequenced input: blood. The origin of this receptor is a woman in her 30s with Graves' hyperthyroidism that later progressed to Graves' ophthalmopathy.

In DNA, the CDR3 is TGTGCCAGCAGCGTGCTCGGGGGAGGAGGCCCCCTCAACAATGAGCAGTTCTTC. Translated, it gives CASSVLGGGGPLNNEQFF. The rearrangement uses TRBV9 and TRBJ2-1; D possibly corresponds to TRBD2 (6 bases). V was pared by 2 bases and J by 5 bases, with 23 bases between. This CDR3 comprises 18 residues. The germline V gene has CDR1 SGDLS and CDR2 YYNGEE.